This entry is about one T cell receptor beta chain. Its antigen is undetermined. The data originate from a study of STAT5B mutations in CD4+ large granular lymphocyte leukemia. Whole-study results and caveats: Top patient clones used TRBV06 genes more often: 8/27 versus 2/35 in controls.

This CDR3 comprises 13 residues. In germline, CDR1 is MNHNY, CDR2 SVGAGI (reference sequence). With 9 bases removed from V and 4 bases from J, the gap between germline ends came to 15 bases. The repertoire was sequenced with immunoSEQ multiplex PCR; TCRdb's copy has only in-frame clones and lacks some. The sample has about 23,000 clones, around three quarters seen once. Specimen: CD4+ T cells from blood buffy coats. V gene TRBV6-6 combines with J gene TRBJ1-1; TRBD1 is a possible D gene (6 bases). The receptor was isolated from a human donor in good health. Here the CDR3 reads CASLTGTSTEAFF. The CDR3 nucleotides are TGTGCCAGTCTAACAGGGACGAGCACTGAAGCTTTCTTT.